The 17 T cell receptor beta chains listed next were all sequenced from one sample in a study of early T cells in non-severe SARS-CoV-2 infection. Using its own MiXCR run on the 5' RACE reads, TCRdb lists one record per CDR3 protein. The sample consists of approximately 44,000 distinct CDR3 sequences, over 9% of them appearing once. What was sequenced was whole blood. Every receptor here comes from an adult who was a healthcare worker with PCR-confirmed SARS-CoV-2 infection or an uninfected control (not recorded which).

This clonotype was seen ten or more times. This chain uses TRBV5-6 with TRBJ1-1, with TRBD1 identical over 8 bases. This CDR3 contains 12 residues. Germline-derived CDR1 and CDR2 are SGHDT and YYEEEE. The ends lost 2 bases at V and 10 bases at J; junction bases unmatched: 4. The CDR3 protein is CASSLPGTGAFF. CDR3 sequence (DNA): TGTGCCAGCAGCTTACCCGGGACAGGAGCTTTCTTT.

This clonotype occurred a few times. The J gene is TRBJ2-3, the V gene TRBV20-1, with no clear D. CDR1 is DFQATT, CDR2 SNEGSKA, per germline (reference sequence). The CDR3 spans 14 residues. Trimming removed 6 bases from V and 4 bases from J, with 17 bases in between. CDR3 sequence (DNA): TGCAGTGCCGAGGACCCCGCATCCGCAGATACGCAGTATTTT. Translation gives CSAEDPASADTQYF.

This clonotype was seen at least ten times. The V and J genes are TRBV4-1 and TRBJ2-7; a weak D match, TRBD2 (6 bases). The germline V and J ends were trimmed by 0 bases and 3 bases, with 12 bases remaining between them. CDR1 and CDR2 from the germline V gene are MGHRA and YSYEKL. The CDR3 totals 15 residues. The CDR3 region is CASSQERGSFYEQYF. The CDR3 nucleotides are TGCGCCAGCAGCCAAGAGCGGGGTTCCTTCTACGAGCAGTACTTC.

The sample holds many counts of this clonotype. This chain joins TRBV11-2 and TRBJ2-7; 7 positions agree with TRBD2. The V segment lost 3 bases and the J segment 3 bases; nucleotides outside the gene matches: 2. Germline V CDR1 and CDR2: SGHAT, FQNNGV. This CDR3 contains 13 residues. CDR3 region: CASSFGGGYEQYF. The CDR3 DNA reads TGTGCCAGCAGCTTCGGCGGGGGCTACGAGCAGTACTTC.

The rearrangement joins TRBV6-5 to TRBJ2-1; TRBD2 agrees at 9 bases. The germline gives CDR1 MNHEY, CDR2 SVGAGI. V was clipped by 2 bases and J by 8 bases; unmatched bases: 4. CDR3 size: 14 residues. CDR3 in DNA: TGTGCCAGCAGTTACGGCGGGAGGGTGCATGAGCAGTTCTTC. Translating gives CASSYGGRVHEQFF.

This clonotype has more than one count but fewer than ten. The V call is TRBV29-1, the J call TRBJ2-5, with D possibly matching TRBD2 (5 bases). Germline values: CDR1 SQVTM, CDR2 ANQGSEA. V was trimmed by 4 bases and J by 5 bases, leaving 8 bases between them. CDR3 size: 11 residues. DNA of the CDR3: TGCAGCGTTGGGGAGACGGAGACCCAGTACTTC. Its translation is CSVGETETQYF.

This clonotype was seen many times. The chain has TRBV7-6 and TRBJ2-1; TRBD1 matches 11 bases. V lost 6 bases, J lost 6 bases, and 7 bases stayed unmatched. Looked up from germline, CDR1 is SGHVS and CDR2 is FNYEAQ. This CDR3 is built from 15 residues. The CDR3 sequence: CASSRRDRGGNEQFF. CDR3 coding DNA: TGTGCCAGCAGTCGCCGGGACAGGGGGGGCAATGAGCAGTTCTTC.

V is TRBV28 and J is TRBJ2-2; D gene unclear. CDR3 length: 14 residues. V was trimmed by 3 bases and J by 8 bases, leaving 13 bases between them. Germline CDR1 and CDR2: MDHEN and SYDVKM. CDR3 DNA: TGTGCCAGCAGTTTGCCGGTCCCGTGGGGGGAGCTGTTTTTT. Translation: CASSLPVPWGELFF.

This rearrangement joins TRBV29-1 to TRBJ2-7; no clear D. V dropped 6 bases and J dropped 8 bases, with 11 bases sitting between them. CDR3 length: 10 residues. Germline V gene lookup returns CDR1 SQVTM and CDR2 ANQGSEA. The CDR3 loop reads CSVVSQKQYF. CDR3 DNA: TGCAGCGTCGTCTCACAAAAGCAGTACTTC.

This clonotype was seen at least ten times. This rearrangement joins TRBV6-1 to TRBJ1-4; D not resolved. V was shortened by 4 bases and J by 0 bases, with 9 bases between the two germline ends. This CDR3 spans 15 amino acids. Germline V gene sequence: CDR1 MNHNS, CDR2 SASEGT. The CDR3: CASSAAVATNEKLFF. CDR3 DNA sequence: TGTGCCAGCAGTGCGGCAGTTGCAACTAATGAAAAACTGTTTTTT.

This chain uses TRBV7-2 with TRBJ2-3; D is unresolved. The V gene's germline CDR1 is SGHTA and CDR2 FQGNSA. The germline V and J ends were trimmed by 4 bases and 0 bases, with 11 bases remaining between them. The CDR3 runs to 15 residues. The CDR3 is CASSSETVSTDTQYF. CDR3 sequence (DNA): TGTGCCAGCAGCTCCGAGACGGTGAGCACAGATACGCAGTATTTT. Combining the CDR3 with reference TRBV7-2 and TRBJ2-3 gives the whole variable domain GAGVSQSPSNKVTEKGKDVELRCDPISGHTALYWYRQSLGQGLEFLIYFQGNSAPDKSGLPSDRFSAERTGGSVSTLTIQRTQQEDSAVYLCASSSETVSTDTQYFGPGTRLTVL.

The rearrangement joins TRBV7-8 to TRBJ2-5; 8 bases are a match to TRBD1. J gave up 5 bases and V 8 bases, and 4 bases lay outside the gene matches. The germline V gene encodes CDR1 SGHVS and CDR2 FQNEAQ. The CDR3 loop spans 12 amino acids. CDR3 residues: CASSDRGETQYF. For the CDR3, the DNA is TGTGCCAGCTCCGACAGGGGCGAGACCCAGTACTTC.

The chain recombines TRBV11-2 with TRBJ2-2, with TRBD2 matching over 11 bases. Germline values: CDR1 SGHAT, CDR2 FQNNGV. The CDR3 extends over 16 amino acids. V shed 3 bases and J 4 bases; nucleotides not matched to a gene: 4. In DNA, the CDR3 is TGTGCCAGCAGCTTGATGACTAGCGGGATCACCGGGGAGCTGTTTTTT. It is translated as CASSLMTSGITGELFF.

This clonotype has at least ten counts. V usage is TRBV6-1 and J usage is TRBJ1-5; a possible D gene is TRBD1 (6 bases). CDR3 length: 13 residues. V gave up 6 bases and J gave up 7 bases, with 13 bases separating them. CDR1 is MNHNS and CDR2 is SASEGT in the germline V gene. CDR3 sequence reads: CASRAQGNQPQHF. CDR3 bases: TGTGCCAGCAGGGCACAGGGAAACCAGCCCCAGCATTTT.

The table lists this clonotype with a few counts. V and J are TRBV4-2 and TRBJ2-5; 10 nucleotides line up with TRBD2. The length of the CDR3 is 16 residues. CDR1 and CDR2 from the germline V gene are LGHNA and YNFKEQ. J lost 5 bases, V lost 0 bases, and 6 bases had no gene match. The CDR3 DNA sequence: TGTGCCAGCAGCCAAGAGCCTAGCGGGAGTTTGGAGACCCAGTACTTC. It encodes CASSQEPSGSLETQYF.

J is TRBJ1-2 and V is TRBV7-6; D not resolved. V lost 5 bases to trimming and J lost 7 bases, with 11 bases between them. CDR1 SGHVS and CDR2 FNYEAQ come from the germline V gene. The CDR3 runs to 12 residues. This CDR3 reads CASSGRSGGYTF. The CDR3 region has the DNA TGTGCCAGCAGCGGCAGGTCCGGTGGCTACACCTTC.

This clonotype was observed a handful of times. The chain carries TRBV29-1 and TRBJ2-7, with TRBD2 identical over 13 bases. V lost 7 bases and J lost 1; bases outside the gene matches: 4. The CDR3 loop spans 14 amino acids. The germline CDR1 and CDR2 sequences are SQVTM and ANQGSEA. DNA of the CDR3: TGCAGCGCCGGGACTAGCGGGATGTCCTACGAGCAGTACTTC. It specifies CSAGTSGMSYEQYF.